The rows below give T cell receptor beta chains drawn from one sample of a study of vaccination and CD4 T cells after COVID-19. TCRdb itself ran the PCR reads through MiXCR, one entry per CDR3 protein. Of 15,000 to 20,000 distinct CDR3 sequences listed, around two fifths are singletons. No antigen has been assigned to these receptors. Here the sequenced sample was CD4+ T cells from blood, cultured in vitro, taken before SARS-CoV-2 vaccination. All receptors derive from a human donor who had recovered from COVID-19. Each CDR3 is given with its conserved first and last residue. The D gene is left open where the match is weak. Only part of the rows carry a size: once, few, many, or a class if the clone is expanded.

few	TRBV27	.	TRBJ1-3	CASSSVTVGNTIYF	TGTGCCAGCAGTTCGGTGACTGTTGGAAACACCATATATTTT
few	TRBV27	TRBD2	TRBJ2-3	CASRTSGGNTDTQYF	TGTGCCAGCAGGACTAGCGGGGGGAACACAGATACGCAGTATTTT
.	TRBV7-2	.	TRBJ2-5	CASSLAIRRQETQYF	TGTGCCAGCAGCTTAGCGATTCGGCGGCAAGAGACCCAGTACTTC
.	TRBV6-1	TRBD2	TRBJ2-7	CASSLLAGDSYEQYF	TGTGCCAGCAGCTTATTAGCGGGAGACTCCTACGAGCAGTACTTC
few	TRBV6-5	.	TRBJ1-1	CASSLRFTGAEAFF	TGTGCCAGCAGTTTACGCTTTACGGGGGCTGAAGCTTTCTTT
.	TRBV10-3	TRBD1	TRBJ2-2	CAISENRDRNTGELFF	TGTGCCATCAGTGAGAACCGGGACAGGAACACCGGGGAGCTGTTTTTT
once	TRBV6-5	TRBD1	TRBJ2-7	CASSYSTGTSYEQYF	TGTGCCAGCAGTTACTCGACAGGGACCTCCTACGAGCAGTACTTC
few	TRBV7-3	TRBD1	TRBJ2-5	CASSARDSGRETQYF	TGTGCCAGCAGCGCCCGGGACAGTGGTAGGGAGACCCAGTACTTC
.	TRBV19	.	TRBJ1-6	CASSRTGLNSPLHF	TGTGCCAGTAGTAGAACAGGACTTAATTCACCCCTCCACTTT
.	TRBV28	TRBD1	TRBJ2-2	CASSLLGTVNTGELFF	TGTGCCAGCAGCCTGCTGGGGACAGTTAACACCGGGGAGCTGTTTTTT
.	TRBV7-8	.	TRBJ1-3	CASSPRPTLRENTIYF	TGTGCCAGCAGCCCACGCCCGACCCTTAGGGAAAACACCATATATTTT
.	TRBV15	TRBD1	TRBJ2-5	CATSRGAGGVETQYF	TGTGCCACCAGCAGAGGGGCAGGGGGCGTCGAGACCCAGTACTTC
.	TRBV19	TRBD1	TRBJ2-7	CASSKGTGAREQYF	TGTGCCAGTAGTAAGGGGACAGGGGCTCGCGAGCAGTACTTC
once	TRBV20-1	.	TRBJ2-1	CSAHNEGSYNEQFF	TGCAGTGCTCATAACGAAGGGTCCTACAATGAGCAGTTCTTC
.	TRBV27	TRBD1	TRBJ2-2	CASSPGTGLGPGELFF	TGTGCCAGCAGTCCGGGGACAGGGTTGGGCCCCGGGGAGCTGTTTTTT
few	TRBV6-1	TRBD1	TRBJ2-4	CASSTDRAGAKNIQYF	TGTGCCAGCAGTACCGACAGGGCTGGAGCCAAAAACATTCAGTACTTC
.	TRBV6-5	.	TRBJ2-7	CASSYSAGTYEQYF	TGTGCCAGCAGTTACTCGGCGGGGACCTACGAGCAGTACTTC
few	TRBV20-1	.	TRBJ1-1	CSARTGWDEAFF	TGCAGTGCTCGGACGGGGTGGGATGAAGCTTTCTTT
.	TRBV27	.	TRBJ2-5	CASRLYGTGFYQETQYF	TGTGCCAGCAGACTATATGGTACAGGTTTTTACCAAGAGACCCAGTACTTC
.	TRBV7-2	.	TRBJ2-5	CASSLGGGQGETQYF	TGTGCCAGCAGCTTAGGAGGGGGGCAGGGGGAGACCCAGTACTTC
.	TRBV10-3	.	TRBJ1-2	CAISEWGDTAPNYGYTF	TGTGCCATCAGTGAATGGGGAGACACCGCTCCTAACTATGGCTACACCTTC
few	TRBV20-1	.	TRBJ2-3	CSAITGTDTQYF	TGCAGTGCTATAACAGGGACAGATACGCAGTATTTT
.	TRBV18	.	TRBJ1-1	CASSPPSGGDTEAFF	TGTGCCAGCTCACCACCATCGGGGGGTGACACTGAAGCTTTCTTT
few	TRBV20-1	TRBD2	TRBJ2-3	CSARPLRSGGPVTDTQYF	TGCAGTGCTAGACCTCTCAGGAGCGGGGGCCCGGTCACAGATACGCAGTATTTT
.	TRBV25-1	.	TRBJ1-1	CASSESGFMNTEAFF	TGTGCCAGCAGTGAATCGGGGTTCATGAACACTGAAGCTTTCTTT
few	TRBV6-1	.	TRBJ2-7	CASSESPTVFKQYF	TGTGCCAGCAGTGAAAGCCCCACCGTTTTCAAGCAGTACTTC
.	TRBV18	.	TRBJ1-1	CASSPRGGTGAEAFF	TGTGCCAGCTCACCACGCGGGGGGACGGGCGCTGAAGCCTTCTTT
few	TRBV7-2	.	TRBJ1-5	CASSSTVSFPPQHF	TGTGCCAGCAGCTCCACCGTGTCCTTTCCCCCCCAGCATTTT
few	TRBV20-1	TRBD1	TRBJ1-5	CSAIDRGYNQPQHF	TGCAGTGCTATTGACAGGGGGTACAATCAGCCCCAGCATTTT
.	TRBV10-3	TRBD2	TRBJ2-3	CAIMGTSGSTDTQYF	TGTGCCATCATGGGGACTAGCGGGAGCACAGATACGCAGTATTTT
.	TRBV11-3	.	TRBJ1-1	CASSLVLGAGTEAFF	TGTGCCAGCAGCTTAGTCTTGGGGGCTGGGACTGAAGCTTTCTTT
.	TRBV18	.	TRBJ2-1	CASSPLGPGNEQFF	TGTGCCAGCTCACCCCTCGGACCGGGGAATGAGCAGTTCTTC
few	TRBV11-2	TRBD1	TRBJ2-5	CASSLEGTGYQTQYF	TGTGCCAGCAGCTTAGAAGGGACAGGGTATCAGACCCAGTACTTC
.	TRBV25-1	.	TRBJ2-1	CASSEHSGYNPSYNEQFF	TGTGCCAGCAGTGAACATTCGGGTTATAACCCCTCCTACAATGAGCAGTTCTTC
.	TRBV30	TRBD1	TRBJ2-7	CAWVPGQGNYEQYF	TGTGCCTGGGTACCGGGACAGGGCAACTACGAGCAGTACTTC
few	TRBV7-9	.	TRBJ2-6	CASTFYGSGANVLTF	TGTGCCAGCACCTTTTATGGCTCTGGGGCCAACGTCCTGACTTTC
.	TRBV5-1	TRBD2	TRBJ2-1	CASSPPPLAGGIDEQFF	TGCGCCAGCAGCCCGCCCCCACTAGCGGGGGGTATAGATGAGCAGTTCTTC
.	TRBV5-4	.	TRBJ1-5	CASSLDGNQPQHF	TGTGCCAGCAGCTTAGACGGCAATCAGCCCCAGCATTTT
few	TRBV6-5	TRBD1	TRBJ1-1	CASSYPGTGNTEAFF	TGTGCCAGCAGTTACCCAGGGACAGGGAACACTGAAGCTTTCTTT
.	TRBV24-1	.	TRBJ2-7	CATSDGPGLEQYF	TGTGCCACCAGTGATGGGCCAGGGCTCGAGCAGTACTTC
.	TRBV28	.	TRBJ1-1	CASSLWGGNTEAFF	TGTGCCAGCAGTTTATGGGGGGGGAACACTGAAGCTTTCTTT
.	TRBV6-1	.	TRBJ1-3	CASRTSGNTIYF	TGTGCCAGCAGGACCTCTGGAAACACCATATATTTT
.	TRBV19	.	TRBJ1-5	CASSSEGVRNQPQHF	TGTGCCAGTAGTAGTGAGGGGGTACGGAATCAGCCCCAGCATTTT
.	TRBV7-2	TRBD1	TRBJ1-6	CASSSEGQGLGISPLHF	TGTGCCAGCAGCTCCGAAGGACAGGGGCTGGGTATTTCACCCCTCCACTTT
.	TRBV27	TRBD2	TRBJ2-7	CASSLKGLAAKTYEQYF	TGTGCCAGCAGTTTAAAAGGGCTAGCGGCAAAAACCTACGAGCAGTACTTC
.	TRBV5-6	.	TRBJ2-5	CASSKDSQETQYF	TGTGCCAGCAGCAAGGACAGCCAAGAGACCCAGTACTTC
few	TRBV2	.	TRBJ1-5	CASSKPGTEFSNQPQHF	TGTGCCAGCAGCAAACCCGGGACCGAATTTAGCAATCAGCCCCAGCATTTT
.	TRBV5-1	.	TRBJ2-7	CASSLDGLSYEQYF	TGCGCCAGCAGCTTGGACGGACTCTCCTACGAGCAGTACTTC
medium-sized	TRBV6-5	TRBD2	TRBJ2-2	CASSYSALAGASTGELFF	TGTGCCAGCAGTTACTCGGCACTAGCGGGAGCAAGCACCGGGGAGCTGTTTTTT
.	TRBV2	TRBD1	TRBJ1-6	CASSRDSYNSPLHF	TGTGCCAGCAGCCGGGACAGCTATAATTCACCCCTCCACTTT
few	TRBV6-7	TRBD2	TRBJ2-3	CASSYSRDGRARRPDTQYF	TGTGCCAGCAGTTACTCGAGGGACGGGAGGGCCAGGAGGCCAGATACGCAGTATTTT
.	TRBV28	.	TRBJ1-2	CASSLFTGNYGYTF	TGTGCCAGCAGTTTATTCACAGGGAACTATGGCTACACCTTC
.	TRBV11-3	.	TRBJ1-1	CASRMDTEAFF	TGTGCCAGCAGGATGGACACTGAAGCTTTCTTT
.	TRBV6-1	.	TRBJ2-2	CASSDPNTGELFF	TGTGCCAGCAGTGACCCCAACACCGGGGAGCTGTTTTTT
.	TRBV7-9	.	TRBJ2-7	CASTPVADAAYEQYF	TGTGCCAGCACCCCCGTTGCGGACGCCGCCTACGAGCAGTACTTC
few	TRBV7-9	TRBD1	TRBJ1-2	CASSLESGGFYGYTF	TGTGCCAGCAGCTTAGAGTCAGGGGGGTTCTATGGCTACACCTTC
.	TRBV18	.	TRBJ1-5	CASSPDSYSNQPQHF	TGTGCCAGCTCACCGGACAGCTATAGCAATCAGCCCCAGCATTTT